The T cell receptor beta chain under discussion was sequenced for a study of blood T cell repertoires in COVID-19. About the research overall: COVID-19 samples from acute and convalescent phases originated in the United States, Italy and Spain. The cDNA or gDNA used as material had been derived from T cells, B-cell-depleted T cells, or PBMCs.

The germline gives CDR1 MDHEN, CDR2 SYDVKM. V was pared by 6 bases and J by 4 bases, with 16 bases between. The CDR3 contains 14 residues. Per the original data handling: The authors estimated nucleated cell counts from reference gene primer amplification. Measured with immunoSEQ multiplex PCR; TCRdb has only the in-frame clones, and not every one. V, J and clone size reflect that table, while D and trimming were determined from the DNA. The sample carries a few hundred thousand clones, about four fifths recorded once. The clonotype was recovered from a man at least 80 years old with acute or convalescent COVID-19. The chain employs TRBV28 and TRBJ2-7; no firm D call. Sequencing used peripheral blood. CDR3 residues: CASSPPHLGYEQYF. CDR3 nucleotides: TGTGCCAGCAGCCCCCCACATCTAGGATACGAGCAGTACTTC.